This T cell receptor beta chain was observed in a study of T cells in Graves' hyperthyroidism and ophthalmopathy. Whole-study results and caveats: A median roughly six months before onset, the model predicted ophthalmopathy. Most clonotypes expanded in the thyroid (above 0.001) were also present in blood.

Uncontrolled infection, other autoimmune disease, pregnancy or lactation led to exclusion. RNA transcripts gave rise to amplified TCR beta CDR3 regions. The TCR CDR3 was amplified in a first-round RT-PCR using the HTBI primer set. One entry per CDR3 protein results from TCRdb running MiXCR on the multiplex PCR reads. Among around 440,000 distinct CDR3 sequences, around a sixth were seen once, and the ten largest hold around 7.3%. The CDR3 runs 16 residues. Germline CDR1 reads LGHNA; CDR2 reads YNFKEQ. V was clipped by 5 bases and J by 0 bases, with 17 bases between them. This clonotype appeared a few times. Antigen: not known.

This receptor was obtained from a woman aged 18-29 years with Graves' hyperthyroidism. Sequenced: blood. The chain combines TRBV4-2 with TRBJ2-7; D perhaps matches TRBD1 (6 bases). The CDR3 sequence: CASSFERTEPSYEQYF. CDR3 coding DNA: TGTGCCAGCAGCTTTGAGAGGACAGAACCCTCCTACGAGCAGTACTTC.